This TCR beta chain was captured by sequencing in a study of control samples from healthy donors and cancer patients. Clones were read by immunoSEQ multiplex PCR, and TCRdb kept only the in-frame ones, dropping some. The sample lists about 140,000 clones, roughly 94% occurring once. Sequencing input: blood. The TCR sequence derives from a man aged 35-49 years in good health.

The CDR3 is CASRGRRGGIKDEREKLFF. The DNA of the CDR3 is TGTGCCAGCAGGGGCAGGCGGGGGGGCATTAAGGATGAACGTGAAAAACTGTTTTTT. This chain joins TRBV27 and TRBJ1-4; perhaps TRBD1 as D (6 bases). The CDR3 length is 19 residues. In germline, CDR1 is MNHEY, CDR2 SMNVEV (reference sequence). The V end was cut by 6 bases, the J end by 7 bases, with 30 bases between.